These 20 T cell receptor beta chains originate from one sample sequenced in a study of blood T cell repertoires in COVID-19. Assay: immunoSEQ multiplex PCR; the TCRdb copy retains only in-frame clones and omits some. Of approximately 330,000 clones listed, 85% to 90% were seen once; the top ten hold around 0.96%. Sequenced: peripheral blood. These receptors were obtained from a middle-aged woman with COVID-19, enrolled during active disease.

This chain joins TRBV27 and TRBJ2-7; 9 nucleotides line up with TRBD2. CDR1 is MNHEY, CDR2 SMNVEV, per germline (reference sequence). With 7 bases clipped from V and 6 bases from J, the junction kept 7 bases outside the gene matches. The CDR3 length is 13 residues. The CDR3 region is CASTAGGGREQYF. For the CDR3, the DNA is TGTGCCAGCACAGCGGGGGGAGGCCGCGAGCAGTACTTC.

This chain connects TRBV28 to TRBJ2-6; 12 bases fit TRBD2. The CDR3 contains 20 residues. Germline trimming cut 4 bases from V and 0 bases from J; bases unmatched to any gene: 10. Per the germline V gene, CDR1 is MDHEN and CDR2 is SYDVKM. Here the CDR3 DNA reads TGTGCCAGCAGTTCCCCTAGCGGGGGGGCCCCCCTCTCTGGGGCCAACGTCCTGACTTTC. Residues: CASSSPSGGAPLSGANVLTF.

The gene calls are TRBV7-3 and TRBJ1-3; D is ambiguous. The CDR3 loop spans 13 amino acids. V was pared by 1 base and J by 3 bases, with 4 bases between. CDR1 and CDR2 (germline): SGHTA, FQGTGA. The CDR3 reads CASSLRSGNTIYF. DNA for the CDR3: TGTGCCAGCAGCTTAAGGAGTGGAAACACCATATATTTT. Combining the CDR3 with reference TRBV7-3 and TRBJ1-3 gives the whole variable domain GAGVSQTPSNKVTEKGKYVELRCDPISGHTALYWYRQSLGQGPEFLIYFQGTGAADDSGLPNDRFFAVRPEGSVSTLKIQRTERGDSAVYLCASSLRSGNTIYFGEGSWLTVV.

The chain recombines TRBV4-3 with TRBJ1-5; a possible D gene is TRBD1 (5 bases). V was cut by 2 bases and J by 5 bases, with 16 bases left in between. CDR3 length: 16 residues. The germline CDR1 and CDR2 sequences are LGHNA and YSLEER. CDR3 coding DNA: TGCGCCAGCAGCCAATCTCCAGGGAGGGAACATCAGCCCCAGCATTTT. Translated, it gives CASSQSPGREHQPQHF.

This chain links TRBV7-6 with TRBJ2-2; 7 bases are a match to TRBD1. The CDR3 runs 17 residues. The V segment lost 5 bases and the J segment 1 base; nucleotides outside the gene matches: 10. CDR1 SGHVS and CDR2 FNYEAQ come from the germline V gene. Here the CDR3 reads CASSPPGTELNTGELFF. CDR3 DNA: TGTGCCAGCAGCCCCCCCGGGACAGAGCTGAACACCGGGGAGCTGTTTTTT.

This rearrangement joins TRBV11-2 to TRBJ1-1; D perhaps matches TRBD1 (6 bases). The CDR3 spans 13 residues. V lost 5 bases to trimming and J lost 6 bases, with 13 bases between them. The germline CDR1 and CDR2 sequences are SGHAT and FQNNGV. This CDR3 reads CASSRDRSAEAFF. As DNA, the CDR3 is TGTGCCAGCAGCCGCGACAGGTCCGCTGAAGCTTTCTTT. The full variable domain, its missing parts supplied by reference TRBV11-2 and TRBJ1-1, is EAGVAQSPRYKIIEKRQSVAFWCNPISGHATLYWYQQILGQGPKLLIQFQNNGVVDDSQLPKDRFSAERLKGVDSTLKIQPAKLEDSAVYLCASSRDRSAEAFFGQGTRLTVV.

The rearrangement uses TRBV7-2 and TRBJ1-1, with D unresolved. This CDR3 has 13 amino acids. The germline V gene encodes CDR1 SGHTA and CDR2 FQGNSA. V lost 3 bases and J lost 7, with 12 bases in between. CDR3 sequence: CASSFNQDREAFF. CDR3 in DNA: TGTGCCAGCAGCTTTAATCAGGATCGTGAAGCTTTCTTT.

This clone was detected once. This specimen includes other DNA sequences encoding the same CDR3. This chain's CDR3 is CSVGGQRNTEAFF. DNA for the CDR3: TGCAGCGTTGGAGGCCAGCGGAACACTGAAGCTTTCTTT. J is TRBJ1-1 and V is TRBV29-1; D is unresolved. The germline CDR1 and CDR2 sequences are SQVTM and ANQGSEA. This CDR3 contains 13 residues. V was shortened by 4 bases and J by 1 base, with 10 bases between the two germline ends.

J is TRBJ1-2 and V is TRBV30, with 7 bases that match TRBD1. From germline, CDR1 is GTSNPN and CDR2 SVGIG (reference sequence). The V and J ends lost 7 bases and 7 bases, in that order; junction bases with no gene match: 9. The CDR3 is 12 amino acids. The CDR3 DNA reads TGTGCCTCTTTTTGGCGGGACAGTGGCTACACCTTC. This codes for CASFWRDSGYTF.

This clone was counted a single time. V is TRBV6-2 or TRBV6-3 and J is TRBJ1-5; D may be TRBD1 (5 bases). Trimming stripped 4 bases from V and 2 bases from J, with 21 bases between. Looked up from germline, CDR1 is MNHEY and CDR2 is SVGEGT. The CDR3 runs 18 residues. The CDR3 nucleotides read TGTGCCAGCAGTTTCTCCCTTGGGCAGGGCTACGGCAATCAGCCCCAGCATTTT. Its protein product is CASSFSLGQGYGNQPQHF.

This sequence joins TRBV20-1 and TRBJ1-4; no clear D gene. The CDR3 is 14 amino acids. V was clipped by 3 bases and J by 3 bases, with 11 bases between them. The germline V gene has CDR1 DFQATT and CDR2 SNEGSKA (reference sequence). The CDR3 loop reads CSASRSASNEKLFF. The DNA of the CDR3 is TGCAGTGCTAGTAGATCAGCGTCTAATGAAAAACTGTTTTTT.

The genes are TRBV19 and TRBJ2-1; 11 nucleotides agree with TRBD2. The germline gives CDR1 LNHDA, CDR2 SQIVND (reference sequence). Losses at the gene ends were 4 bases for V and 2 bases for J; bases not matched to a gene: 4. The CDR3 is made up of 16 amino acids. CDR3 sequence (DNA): TGTGCCAGTAGTACCATTAGCGGGAGGGCCTACAATGAGCAGTTCTTC. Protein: CASSTISGRAYNEQFF.

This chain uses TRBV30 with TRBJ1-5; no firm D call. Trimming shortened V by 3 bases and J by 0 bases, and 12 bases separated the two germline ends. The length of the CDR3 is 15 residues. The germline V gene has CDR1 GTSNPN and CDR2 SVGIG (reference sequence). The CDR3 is CAWSIGDYSNQPQHF. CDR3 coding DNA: TGTGCCTGGAGCATAGGTGACTATAGCAATCAGCCCCAGCATTTT.

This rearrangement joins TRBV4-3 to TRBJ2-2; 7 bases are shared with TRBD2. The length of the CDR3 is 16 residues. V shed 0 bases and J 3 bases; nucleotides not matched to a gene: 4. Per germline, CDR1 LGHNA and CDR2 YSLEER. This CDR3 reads CASSQERGVYTGELFF. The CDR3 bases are TGCGCCAGCAGCCAAGAACGGGGGGTTTACACCGGGGAGCTGTTTTTT.

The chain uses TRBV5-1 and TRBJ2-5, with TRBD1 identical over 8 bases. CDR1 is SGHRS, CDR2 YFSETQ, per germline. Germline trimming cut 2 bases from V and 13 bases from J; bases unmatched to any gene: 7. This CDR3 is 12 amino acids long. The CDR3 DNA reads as TGCGCCAGCAGCTTCTCTCAGGGGGCTTGGTACTTC. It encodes CASSFSQGAWYF.

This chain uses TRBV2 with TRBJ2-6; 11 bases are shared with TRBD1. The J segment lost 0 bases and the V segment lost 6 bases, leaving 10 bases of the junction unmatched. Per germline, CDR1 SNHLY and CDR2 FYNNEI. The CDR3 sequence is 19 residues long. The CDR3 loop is CASRDTGTGGHSGANVLTF. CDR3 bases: TGTGCCAGCAGGGATACCGGGACAGGGGGTCACTCTGGGGCCAACGTCCTGACTTTC.

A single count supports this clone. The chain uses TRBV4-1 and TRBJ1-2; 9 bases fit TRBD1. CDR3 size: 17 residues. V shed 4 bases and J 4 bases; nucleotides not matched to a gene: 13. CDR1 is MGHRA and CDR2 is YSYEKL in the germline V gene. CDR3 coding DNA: TGCGCCAGCAGCCCACTTCTAGCTGGACAGGGGCCCTATGGCTACACCTTC. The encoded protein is CASSPLLAGQGPYGYTF.

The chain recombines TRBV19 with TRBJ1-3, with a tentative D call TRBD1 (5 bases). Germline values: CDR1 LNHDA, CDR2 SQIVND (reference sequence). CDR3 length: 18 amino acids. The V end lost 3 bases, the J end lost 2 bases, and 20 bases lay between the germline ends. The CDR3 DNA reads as TGTGCCAGTAGTATCGTAACGAGGCTTACAGGACCTGGAAACACCATATATTTT. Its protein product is CASSIVTRLTGPGNTIYF.

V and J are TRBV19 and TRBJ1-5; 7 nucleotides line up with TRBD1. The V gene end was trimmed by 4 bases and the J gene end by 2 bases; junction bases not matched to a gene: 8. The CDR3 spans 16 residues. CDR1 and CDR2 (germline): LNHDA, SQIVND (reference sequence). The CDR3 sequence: CASSNPRQGGNQPQHF. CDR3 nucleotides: TGTGCCAGTAGTAACCCCCGACAGGGAGGCAATCAGCCCCAGCATTTT.

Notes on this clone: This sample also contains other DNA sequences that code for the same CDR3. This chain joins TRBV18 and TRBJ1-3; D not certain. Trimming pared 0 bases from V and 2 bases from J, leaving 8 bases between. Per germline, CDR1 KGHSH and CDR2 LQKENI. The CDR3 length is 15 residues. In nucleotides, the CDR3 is TGTGCCAGCTCACCACCGGCAGGTACTGGAAACACCATATATTTT. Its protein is CASSPPAGTGNTIYF. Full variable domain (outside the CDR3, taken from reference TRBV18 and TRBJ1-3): NAGVMQNPRHLVRRRGQEARLRCSPMKGHSHVYWYRQLPEEGLKFMVYLQKENIIDESGMPKERFSAEFPKEGPSILRIQQVVRGDSAAYFCASSPPAGTGNTIYFGEGSWLTVV.